These 14 T cell receptor beta chains originate from one sample sequenced in a study of blood T cell repertoires in COVID-19 (TCRdb year 2020). The receptor library was made with the immunoSEQ multiplex PCR assay. In TCRdb, the immuneACCESS table is reduced to in-frame sequences with V and J assigned. These tables do not hold every clone; where another copy was compared, an unresolved V gene accounts for under half, and the others remain unexplained. For this sample there are fewer than 350,000 clones; roughly 90% appear just once. The ten largest account for 3.5% to 4% of the sample. Sequenced material: peripheral blood. The receptors come from a woman aged 55-69 years with COVID-19, enrolled during active disease.

This clone was counted only a few times. The chain employs TRBV18 and TRBJ1-6, with 9 bases lining up with TRBD1. The CDR3 is 15 amino acids. Germline CDR1 and CDR2: KGHSH and LQKENI. V lost 3 bases, J lost 9 bases, and 6 bases stayed unmatched. The CDR3 DNA follows: TGTGCCAGCTCACCCCGGACAGGGGAAGGTTCACCCCTCCACTTT. This encodes CASSPRTGEGSPLHF.

This sequence joins TRBV27 and TRBJ2-1, with a possible D match to TRBD1 (8 bases). Per germline, CDR1 MNHEY and CDR2 SMNVEV (reference sequence). The CDR3 extends over 13 amino acids. V was shortened by 6 bases and J by 10 bases, with 16 bases between the two germline ends. The CDR3 DNA sequence: TGTGCCAGCAGAATAACAGGGGGGGGCGAGCAGTTCTTC. The encoded protein is CASRITGGGEQFF.

The chain uses TRBV5-1 and TRBJ1-5; 8 nucleotides match TRBD1. This CDR3 region has 17 residues. Per the germline V gene, CDR1 is SGHRS and CDR2 is YFSETQ. The V and J ends lost 4 bases and 0 bases, in that order; junction bases with no gene match: 9. CDR3 sequence (DNA): TGCGCCAGCAGCCCTGGAGGACAGGGCTCTAGCAATCAGCCCCAGCATTTT. Its translation is CASSPGGQGSSNQPQHF.

The CDR3, as DNA: TGTGCCAGCAGCTTGGGGACAGCGAACACTGAAGCTTTCTTT. It yields the protein CASSLGTANTEAFF. The chain couples TRBV7-9 to TRBJ1-1; 7 bases agree with TRBD1. This CDR3 has 14 residues. Germline V lookup: CDR1 SEHNR, CDR2 FQNEAQ (reference sequence). V was clipped by 3 bases and J by 1 base; unmatched bases: 2.

The rearrangement joins TRBV3-1 (or the pseudogene TRBV3-2) to TRBJ1-2; weak D call: TRBD1 (5 bases). CDR1 is LGHDT, CDR2 YNNKEL, per germline (reference sequence). The V and J ends lost 6 bases and 7 bases respectively, with 18 bases between them. The CDR3 has 14 residues. CDR3 protein: CASRGTFVRGGYTF. The CDR3 coding sequence is TGTGCCAGCAGGGGGACTTTTGTTCGGGGTGGCTACACCTTC.

This chain joins TRBV15 and TRBJ1-1; 8 nucleotides agree with TRBD1. Germline V lookup: CDR1 LNHNV, CDR2 YYDKDF (reference sequence). The CDR3 extends over 15 amino acids. The junction had 8 bases not matched to a gene; V was cut back by 1 base and J by 7 bases. The chain's CDR3 is CATSRGGQATYEAFF. CDR3 coding DNA: TGTGCCACCAGCAGAGGGGGACAGGCGACCTATGAAGCTTTCTTT.

Here the CDR3 reads CASSVAIAYQETQYF. The CDR3 DNA is TGTGCCAGCAGCGTAGCCATAGCGTACCAAGAGACCCAGTACTTC. The chain uses TRBV9 and TRBJ2-5, with a possible D match to TRBD2 (5 bases). This CDR3 spans 15 amino acids. V was pared by 0 bases and J by 0 bases, with 9 bases between. Germline values: CDR1 SGDLS, CDR2 YYNGEE. Drawing the rest from reference TRBV9 and TRBJ2-5, the complete variable domain is DSGVTQTPKHLITATGQRVTLRCSPRSGDLSVYWYQQSLDQGLQFLIQYYNGEERAKGNILERFSAQQFPDLHSELNLSSLELGDSALYFCASSVAIAYQETQYFGPGTRLLVL.

V gene TRBV11-2 combines with J gene TRBJ1-2; 8 nucleotides align to TRBD1. Per germline, CDR1 SGHAT and CDR2 FQNNGV. Losses at the gene ends were 5 bases for V and 3 bases for J; bases not matched to a gene: 8. This CDR3 spans 15 amino acids. The CDR3 region is CASSPWQGAYYGYTF. DNA of the CDR3: TGTGCCAGCAGCCCCTGGCAGGGGGCCTACTATGGCTACACCTTC.

This rearrangement joins TRBV5-8 to TRBJ1-3; tentatively, D is TRBD1 (5 bases). The germline gives CDR1 SGHTS, CDR2 YDEGEE. CDR3 length equals 13 residues. The ends were cut back, 5 bases at V and 3 bases at J, with 9 bases in the middle. This CDR3 reads CASRWTSGNTIYF. DNA for the CDR3: TGTGCCAGCAGATGGACAAGTGGAAACACCATATATTTT.

V is TRBV14 and J is TRBJ2-1; 11 nucleotides line up with TRBD2. The CDR3 extends over 15 amino acids. Germline V gene data show CDR1 as SGHDN and CDR2 as FVKESK. V shed 5 bases, J shed 4 bases, and the junction held 4 bases outside the gene matches. CDR3 residues: CASSRGLAAYNEQFF. The CDR3 nucleotides are TGTGCCAGCAGCAGGGGACTAGCGGCTTACAATGAGCAGTTCTTC. Full variable domain (missing parts from reference TRBV14 and TRBJ2-1): EAGVTQFPSHSVIEKGQTVTLRCDPISGHDNLYWYRRVMGKEIKFLLHFVKESKQDESGMPNNRFLAERTGGTYSTLKVQPAELEDSGVYFCASSRGLAAYNEQFFGPGTRLTVL.

The chain combines TRBV6-2 or TRBV6-3 with TRBJ1-1; D remains ambiguous. Germline V lookup: CDR1 MNHEY, CDR2 SVGEGT. Trimming cost V 0 bases and J 10 bases, with 9 bases left between them. The CDR3 loop spans 12 amino acids. CDR3 loop: CASSYSAHVAFF. CDR3 DNA sequence: TGTGCCAGCAGTTACTCAGCTCATGTAGCTTTCTTT.

The V call is TRBV13, the J call TRBJ2-3, with 10 bases lining up with TRBD2. J lost 0 bases, V lost 5 bases, and 5 bases had no gene match. This CDR3 contains 16 residues. Per germline, CDR1 PRHDT and CDR2 FYEKMQ (reference sequence). CDR3 sequence (DNA): TGTGCCAGCAGCGCTAGCGGGGGCCGAAGCACAGATACGCAGTATTTT. Amino acids: CASSASGGRSTDTQYF.

The genes are TRBV7-3 and TRBJ1-2; the match to TRBD1 covers 8 bases. Germline CDR1 SGHTA, CDR2 FQGTGA. The CDR3 sequence is 13 residues long. The J segment lost 5 bases and the V segment lost 3 bases, leaving 2 bases of the junction unmatched. The CDR3 DNA reads as TGTGCCAGCAGCTTGGACAGGGTATATGGCTACACCTTC. It encodes CASSLDRVYGYTF.

This chain uses TRBV27 with TRBJ1-5, with TRBD1 as a possible D gene (5 bases). The CDR3 has 15 residues. Germline CDR1 MNHEY, CDR2 SMNVEV (reference sequence). Between the trimmed V and J ends, which lost 3 bases and 6 bases, there was a span of 15 bases. CDR3 bases: TGTGCCAGCAGTTTTATTGGGCAGGGAGGTCAGCCCCAGCATTTT. As protein: CASSFIGQGGQPQHF.